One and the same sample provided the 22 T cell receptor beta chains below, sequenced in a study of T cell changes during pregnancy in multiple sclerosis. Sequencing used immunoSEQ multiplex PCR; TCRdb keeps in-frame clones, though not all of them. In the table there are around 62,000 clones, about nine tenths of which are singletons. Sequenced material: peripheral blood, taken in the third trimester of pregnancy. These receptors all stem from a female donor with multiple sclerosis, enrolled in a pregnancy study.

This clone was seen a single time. CDR3: CSVKTSGDQETQYF. The CDR3 DNA follows: TGCAGCGTCAAGACTAGCGGAGACCAAGAGACCCAGTACTTC. J is TRBJ2-5 and V is TRBV29-1; the match to TRBD2 covers 9 bases. V dropped 6 bases and J dropped 0; count of bases not matched to a gene: 5. The CDR3 sequence is 14 residues long. The germline V gene has CDR1 SQVTM and CDR2 ANQGSEA.

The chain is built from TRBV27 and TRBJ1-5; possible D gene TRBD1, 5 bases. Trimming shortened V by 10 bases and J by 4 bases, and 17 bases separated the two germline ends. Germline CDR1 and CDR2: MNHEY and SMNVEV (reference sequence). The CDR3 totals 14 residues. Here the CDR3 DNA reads TGTGCCACTCGGGGGTGGGAGGGGAATCAGCCCCAGCATTTT. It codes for CATRGWEGNQPQHF.

CDR3 in DNA: TGTGCCACCAGCAGAGAGTCTAGCGGGAGAGATACGCAGTATTTT. This encodes CATSRESSGRDTQYF. The chain uses TRBV15 and TRBJ2-3; 10 nucleotides line up with TRBD2. This CDR3 is 15 amino acids long. The germline V gene has CDR1 LNHNV and CDR2 YYDKDF (reference sequence). V was clipped by 0 bases and J by 5 bases; unmatched bases: 2.

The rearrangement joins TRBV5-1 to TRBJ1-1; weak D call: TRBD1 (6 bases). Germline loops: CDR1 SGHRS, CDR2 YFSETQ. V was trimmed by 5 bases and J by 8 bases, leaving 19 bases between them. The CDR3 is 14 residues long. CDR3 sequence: CASRSLTGNGEAFF. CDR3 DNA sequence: TGCGCCAGCAGATCCTTAACAGGGAACGGCGAAGCTTTCTTT.

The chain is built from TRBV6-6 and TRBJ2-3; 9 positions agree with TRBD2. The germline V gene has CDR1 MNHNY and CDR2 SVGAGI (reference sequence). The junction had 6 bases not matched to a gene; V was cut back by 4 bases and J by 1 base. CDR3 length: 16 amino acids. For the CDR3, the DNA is TGTGCCAGCAGTTCACATTTAGCGGGAGGCACAGATACGCAGTATTTT. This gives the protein CASSSHLAGGTDTQYF.

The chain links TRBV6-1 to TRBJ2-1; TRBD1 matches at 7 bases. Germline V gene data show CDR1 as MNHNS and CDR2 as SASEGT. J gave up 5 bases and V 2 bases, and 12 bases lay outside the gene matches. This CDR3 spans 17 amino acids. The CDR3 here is CASSEFLWTGLNNEQFF. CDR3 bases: TGTGCCAGCAGTGAATTTCTATGGACAGGACTTAACAATGAGCAGTTCTTC.

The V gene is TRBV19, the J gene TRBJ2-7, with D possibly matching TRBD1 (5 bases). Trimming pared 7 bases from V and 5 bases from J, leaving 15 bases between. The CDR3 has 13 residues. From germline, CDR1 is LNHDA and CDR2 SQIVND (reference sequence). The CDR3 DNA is TGTGCCAGTACCGGACGCAGGGCCCACGAGCAGTACTTC. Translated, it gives CASTGRRAHEQYF.

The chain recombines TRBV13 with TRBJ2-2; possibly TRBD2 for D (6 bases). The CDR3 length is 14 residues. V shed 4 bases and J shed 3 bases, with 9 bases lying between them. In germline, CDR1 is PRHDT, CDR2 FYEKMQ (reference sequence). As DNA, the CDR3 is TGTGCCAGCAGCTCGGGACTCTACACCGGGGAGCTGTTTTTT. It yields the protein CASSSGLYTGELFF.

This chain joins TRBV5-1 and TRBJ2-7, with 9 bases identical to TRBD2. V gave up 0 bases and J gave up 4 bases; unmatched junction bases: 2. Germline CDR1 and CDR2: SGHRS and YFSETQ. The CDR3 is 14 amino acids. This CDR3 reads CASSLGLAEYEQYF. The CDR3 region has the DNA TGCGCCAGCAGCTTGGGACTAGCGGAGTACGAGCAGTACTTC. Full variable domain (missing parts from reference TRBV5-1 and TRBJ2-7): KAGVTQTPRYLIKTRGQQVTLSCSPISGHRSVSWYQQTPGQGLQFLFEYFSETQRNKGNFPGRFSGRQFSNSRSEMNVSTLELGDSALYLCASSLGLAEYEQYFGPGTRLTVT.

The CDR3 is CASTTGIGPAYEQYF. The CDR3 DNA follows: TGTGCCAGCACCACAGGGATAGGCCCCGCCTACGAGCAGTACTTC. This chain uses TRBV13 with TRBJ2-7, with D perhaps matching TRBD1 (6 bases). Per germline, CDR1 PRHDT and CDR2 FYEKMQ (reference sequence). CDR3 length: 15 residues. V shed 7 bases and J shed 2 bases, with 18 bases lying between them.

CDR3 bases: TGTGCCAGCAGCTCCGACGGGGGAAGCGCCTACAATGAGCAGTTCTTC. Translated, it gives CASSSDGGSAYNEQFF. The V gene is TRBV7-9, the J gene TRBJ2-1; possible D gene TRBD2, 6 bases. This CDR3 has 16 residues. The V gene lost 4 bases and the J gene lost 2 bases, with 15 bases spanning the gap. The V gene's germline CDR1 is SEHNR and CDR2 FQNEAQ (reference sequence).

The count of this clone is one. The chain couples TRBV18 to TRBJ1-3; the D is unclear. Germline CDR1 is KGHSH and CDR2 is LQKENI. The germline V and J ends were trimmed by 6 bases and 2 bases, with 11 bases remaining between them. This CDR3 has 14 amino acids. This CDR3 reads CASSRDSPGNTIYF. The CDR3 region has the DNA TGTGCCAGCTCGCGGGATAGCCCTGGAAACACCATATATTTT.

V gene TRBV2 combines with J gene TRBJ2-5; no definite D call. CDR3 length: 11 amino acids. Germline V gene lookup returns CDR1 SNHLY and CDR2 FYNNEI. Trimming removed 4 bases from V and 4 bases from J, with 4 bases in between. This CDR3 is CASSVRETQYF. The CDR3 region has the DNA TGTGCCAGCAGTGTGCGAGAGACCCAGTACTTC.

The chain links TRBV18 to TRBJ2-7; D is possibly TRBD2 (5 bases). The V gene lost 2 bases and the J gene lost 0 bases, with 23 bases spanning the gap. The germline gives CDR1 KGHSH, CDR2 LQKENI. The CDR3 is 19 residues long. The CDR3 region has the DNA TGTGCCAGCTCACCAGTGGAGGTCCTGATCCCTAAGAGCTCCTACGAGCAGTACTTC. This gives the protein CASSPVEVLIPKSSYEQYF.

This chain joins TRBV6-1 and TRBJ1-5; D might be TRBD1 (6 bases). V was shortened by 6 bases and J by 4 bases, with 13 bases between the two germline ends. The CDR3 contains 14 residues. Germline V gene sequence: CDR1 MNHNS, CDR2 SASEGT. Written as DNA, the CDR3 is TGTGCCAGCAGACTCGACAGGTCGAATCAGCCCCAGCATTTT. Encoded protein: CASRLDRSNQPQHF.

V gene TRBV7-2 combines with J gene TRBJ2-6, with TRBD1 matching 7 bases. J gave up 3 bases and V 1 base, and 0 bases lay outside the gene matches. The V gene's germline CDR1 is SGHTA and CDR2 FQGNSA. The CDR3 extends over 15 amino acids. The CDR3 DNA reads TGTGCCAGCAGCTTAGGGACAGGTGGGGCCAACGTCCTGACTTTC. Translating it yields CASSLGTGGANVLTF.

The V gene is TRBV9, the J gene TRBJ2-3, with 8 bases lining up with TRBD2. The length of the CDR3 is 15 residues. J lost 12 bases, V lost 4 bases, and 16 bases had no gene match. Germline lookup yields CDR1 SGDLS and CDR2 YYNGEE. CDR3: CASSRSVSGALPQYF. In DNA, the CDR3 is TGTGCCAGCAGCCGAAGTGTTAGCGGGGCCCTTCCCCAGTATTTT.

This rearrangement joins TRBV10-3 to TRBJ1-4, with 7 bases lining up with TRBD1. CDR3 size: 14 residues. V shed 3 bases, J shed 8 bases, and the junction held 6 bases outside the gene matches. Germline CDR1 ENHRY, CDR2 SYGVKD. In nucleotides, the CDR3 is TGTGCCATCAGTGACAGGGGGAACGGGGAAAAACTGTTTTTT. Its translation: CAISDRGNGEKLFF.

The CDR3 DNA is TGTGCTAGTTCCACTAGCGGGATAGAGACCCAGTACTTC. Amino acid sequence: CASSTSGIETQYF. The chain carries TRBV12-5 and TRBJ2-5; 10 nucleotides line up with TRBD2. CDR3 size: 13 residues. V was clipped by 8 bases and J by 4 bases; unmatched bases: 4. Germline values: CDR1 LGHNT, CDR2 FRNRAP.

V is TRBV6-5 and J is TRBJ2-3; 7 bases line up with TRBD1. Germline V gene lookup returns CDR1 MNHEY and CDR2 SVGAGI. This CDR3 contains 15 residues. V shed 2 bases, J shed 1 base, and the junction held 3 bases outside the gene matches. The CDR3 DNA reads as TGTGCCAGCAGTTACAGTGACAGGGGCACAGATACGCAGTATTTT. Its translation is CASSYSDRGTDTQYF.

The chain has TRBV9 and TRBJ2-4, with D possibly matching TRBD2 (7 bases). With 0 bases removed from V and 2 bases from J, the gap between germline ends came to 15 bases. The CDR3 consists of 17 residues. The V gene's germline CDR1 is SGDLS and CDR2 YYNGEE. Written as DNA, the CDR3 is TGTGCCAGCAGCGTAGACGGGGGGCTATCATCCAAAAACATTCAGTACTTC. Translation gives CASSVDGGLSSKNIQYF.

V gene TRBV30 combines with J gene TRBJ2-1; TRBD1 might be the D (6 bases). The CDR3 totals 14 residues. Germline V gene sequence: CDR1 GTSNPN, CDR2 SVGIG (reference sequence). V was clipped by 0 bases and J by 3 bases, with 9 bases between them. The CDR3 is CAWSVLGGYNEQFF. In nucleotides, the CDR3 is TGTGCCTGGAGTGTCTTAGGGGGCTACAATGAGCAGTTCTTC.